The 13 T cell receptor beta chains listed next were all sequenced from one sample in a study of CD8 T cells in ankylosing spondylitis. TCRdb re-called the 5' RACE reads through MiXCR, storing one row per CDR3 protein. The data hold approximately 350,000 distinct CDR3 sequences, with approximately 14% observed a single time. The specimen was blood, either unsorted or a sorted T cell fraction (not recorded which). These receptors were taken from a male donor with ankylosing spondylitis or in good health (not recorded which).

This clonotype was picked up a small number of times. The chain employs TRBV5-6 and TRBJ2-7, with D perhaps assigned TRBD1 or TRBD2 (6 bases each). V lost 4 bases and J lost 4, with 12 bases in between. This CDR3 has 13 residues. Germline V gives CDR1 SGHDT, CDR2 YYEEEE. The CDR3 reads CASSRQEGYEQYF. The CDR3 nucleotides are TGTGCCAGCAGCCGACAGGAGGGTTACGAGCAGTACTTC. The full variable domain, completed using reference TRBV5-6 and TRBJ2-7, is DAGVTQSPTHLIKTRGQQVTLRCSPKSGHDTVSWYQQALGQGPQFIFQYYEEEERQRGNFPDRFSGHQFPNYSSELNVNALLLGDSALYLCASSRQEGYEQYFGPGTRLTVT.

The chain links TRBV20-1 to TRBJ2-1; maybe TRBD2 (6 bases). Germline CDR1 and CDR2: DFQATT and SNEGSKA (reference sequence). This CDR3 contains 17 residues. Trimming left V 1 base short and J 1 base short, with 17 bases between. The CDR3 coding sequence is TGCAGTGCTAGAGGGGCGGGTAGCGGAAATTCCTACAATGAGCAGTTCTTC. It encodes CSARGAGSGNSYNEQFF.

There are many counts of this clonotype. The chain joins TRBV7-2 to TRBJ2-3; 13 bases agree with TRBD2. The germline V gene encodes CDR1 SGHTA and CDR2 FQGNSA. CDR3 size: 17 residues. V shed 5 bases and J 6 bases; nucleotides not matched to a gene: 11. The CDR3 loop is CASSPGLAGEAWDTQYF. CDR3 sequence (DNA): TGTGCCAGCAGCCCCGGACTAGCGGGAGAAGCTTGGGATACGCAGTATTTT.

This rearrangement joins TRBV5-1 to TRBJ1-1; maybe TRBD1 (6 bases). V was cut by 5 bases and J by 11 bases, with 19 bases left in between. CDR1 and CDR2 from the germline V gene are SGHRS and YFSETQ. The CDR3 covers 13 residues. DNA for the CDR3: TGCGCCAGCAGGCTAGGGGGGGCAGGAGAGGCTTTCTTT. It yields the protein CASRLGGAGEAFF.

The chain has TRBV7-8 and TRBJ2-7; maybe TRBD2 (7 bases). This CDR3 is 13 amino acids long. In germline, CDR1 is SGHVS, CDR2 FQNEAQ. The V end lost 7 bases, the J end lost 3 bases, and 13 bases lay between the germline ends. The CDR3 is CASTRRGLYEQYF. The CDR3 region has the DNA TGTGCCAGCACCAGGCGGGGGCTCTACGAGCAGTACTTC.

The table lists this clonotype with a few counts. This rearrangement joins TRBV20-1 to TRBJ2-3; D not certain. Germline V gene lookup returns CDR1 DFQATT and CDR2 SNEGSKA (reference sequence). This CDR3 contains 15 residues. Trimming cost V 6 bases and J 0 bases, with 16 bases left between them. Here the CDR3 reads CSATLPRGSTDTQYF. The CDR3 DNA reads as TGCAGTGCCACTCTTCCTAGAGGCAGCACAGATACGCAGTATTTT.

This clonotype was seen a few times. The J gene is TRBJ1-4, the V gene TRBV10-3, with TRBD1 matching over 7 bases. The ends lost 4 bases at V and 5 bases at J; junction bases unmatched: 7. The CDR3 runs 15 residues. Looked up from germline, CDR1 is ENHRY and CDR2 is SYGVKD. CDR3 residues: CAISVGDRLNEKLFF. For the CDR3, the DNA is TGTGCCATCAGTGTTGGGGACAGACTAAATGAAAAACTGTTTTTT.

This clonotype was seen a handful of times. The CDR3 loop is CASSLRLAHQETQYF. CDR3 bases: TGTGCCAGCAGTCTACGTCTAGCGCACCAAGAGACCCAGTACTTC. V gene TRBV12-3 or TRBV12-4 combines with J gene TRBJ2-5; maybe TRBD2 (6 bases). Deletions cut 5 bases from V and 0 bases from J, with 13 bases between. The CDR3 contains 15 residues.

This chain connects TRBV6-1 to TRBJ2-4; D is unresolved. Germline CDR1 and CDR2: MNHNS and SASEGT. This CDR3 spans 15 amino acids. Trimming shortened V by 7 bases and J by 1 base, and 14 bases separated the two germline ends. In DNA form, the CDR3 reads TGTGCCAGCACCAAACTGCAAGGCGCCAAAAACATTCAGTACTTC. Protein product: CASTKLQGAKNIQYF.

This rearrangement joins TRBV28 to TRBJ2-3; D assignment may be TRBD1 or TRBD2 (5 bases each). The germline V gene encodes CDR1 MDHEN and CDR2 SYDVKM. The ends were cut back, 5 bases at V and 5 bases at J, with 23 bases in the middle. This CDR3 region has 17 residues. The CDR3, as DNA: TGTGCCAGCAGTCGTATTCCCGGGACCAATAAGTTAGATACGCAGTATTTT. Translated, it gives CASSRIPGTNKLDTQYF.

In its sample, this clonotype was seen many times. This chain uses TRBV5-1 with TRBJ1-1, with D perhaps TRBD1 (5 bases). This CDR3 spans 13 amino acids. V was pared by 0 bases and J by 6 bases, with 9 bases between. In germline, CDR1 is SGHRS, CDR2 YFSETQ. CDR3 region: CASSLARGPEAFF. CDR3 DNA sequence: TGCGCCAGCAGCTTGGCCCGGGGACCTGAAGCTTTCTTT.

This clonotype has ten or more counts. The rearrangement uses TRBV14 and TRBJ1-1; 7 positions match TRBD1. CDR3 length: 15 amino acids. Germline values: CDR1 SGHDN, CDR2 FVKESK. The J segment lost 3 bases and the V segment lost 5 bases, leaving 9 bases of the junction unmatched. The CDR3 sequence is CASSLTGTAYTEAFF. In DNA, the CDR3 is TGTGCCAGCAGCTTAACAGGGACAGCATACACTGAAGCTTTCTTT.

The rearrangement uses TRBV5-1 and TRBJ2-2; the match to TRBD1 covers 7 bases. Germline values: CDR1 SGHRS, CDR2 YFSETQ. CDR3 size: 18 residues. J was trimmed by 2 bases and V by 1 base; bases with no gene match: 11. This chain's CDR3 is CASSLMGRTGLNTGELFF. In DNA, the CDR3 is TGCGCCAGCAGCTTGATGGGACGGACAGGCTTAAACACCGGGGAGCTGTTTTTT.